Here is one T cell receptor (beta chain) with its context. Its cognate antigen is unknown. This CDR3 is 14 amino acids long. V lost 6 bases and J lost 1; bases outside the gene matches: 5. Germline-derived CDR1 and CDR2 are MDHEN and SYDVKM. The data derive from a study of OX40 agonist ivuxolimab in advanced cancers. Looking at the study overall: Dosing consisted of intravenous ivuxolimab at 0.01 to 10 mg/kg every 2 weeks. A history of anti-PD-1, anti-PD-L1 or anti-CTLA-4 therapy was acceptable, and about 40% had some.

Method: immunoSEQ multiplex PCR; TCRdb's copy keeps in-frame clones and lacks some. The sample holds roughly 64,000 clones, roughly nine tenths seen once. General study findings and limits: Partial responders dosed at 0.1-3.0 mg/kg displayed clonal expansion ranking among the lowest.

This TCR was recovered from an adult with an advanced solid tumor such as melanoma, head and neck, liver or kidney cancer. The chain recombines TRBV28 with TRBJ2-7, with 8 nucleotides matching TRBD1. The sample here was CD4+ or CD8+ T cells sorted from blood, taken in a trial of the OX40 agonist ivuxolimab. The CDR3 reads CASRRTGMSYEQYF. The CDR3 DNA sequence: TGTGCCAGCAGGAGGACAGGGATGTCCTACGAGCAGTACTTC.